The 24 T cell receptor beta chains presented below share a single source sample, sequenced in a study of regulatory T cells in long-lasting Graves disease. Time point specified: newly diagnosed GD, antithyroid drugs for less than 3 months. There was RNA extracted from PBMCs, and the TCR library was made from it. Arm-PCR with iRepertoire HTBI primers amplified the CDR3 regions for these TCR beta libraries. TCRdb re-analysed the multiplex PCR reads in MiXCR, keeping a single row per CDR3 protein. Of about 540,000 distinct CDR3 sequences listed, approximately 12% are singletons. This same sample was also taken into another study, of T cells in Graves' hyperthyroidism and ophthalmopathy.

This specimen was peripheral blood mononuclear cells (PBMCs), taken at new diagnosis, from a patient treated with antithyroid drugs. The receptors here all came from a man aged 30 to 39 with Graves disease.

This clonotype was counted many times. This chain connects TRBV12-3 or TRBV12-4 to TRBJ1-5; D may be TRBD1 (6 bases). This CDR3 has 14 amino acids. The germline V and J ends were trimmed by 4 bases and 9 bases, with 16 bases remaining between them. The CDR3 here is CASSSLDNRAPQHF. CDR3 coding DNA: TGTGCCAGCAGTTCCTTAGATAACAGGGCGCCCCAGCATTTT.

This clonotype was seen many times. The chain links TRBV5-1 to TRBJ2-7; D gene uncertain. Trimming pared 2 bases from V and 6 bases from J, leaving 12 bases between. Per germline, CDR1 SGHRS and CDR2 YFSETQ. The CDR3 has 13 amino acids. CDR3: CASSFGPTGEQYF. The CDR3, as DNA: TGCGCCAGCAGCTTCGGGCCGACTGGCGAGCAGTACTTC.

A few counts support this clonotype. This chain links TRBV3-1 with TRBJ2-1, with a possible D match to TRBD1 (6 bases). The V gene's germline CDR1 is LGHDT and CDR2 YNNKEL (reference sequence). The CDR3 totals 13 residues. The ends were cut back, 5 bases at V and 7 bases at J, with 12 bases in the middle. DNA for the CDR3: TGTGCCAGCAGCAAACAGGGCTTGAATGAGCAGTTCTTC. Translated, it gives CASSKQGLNEQFF.

This clonotype was picked up many times. V usage is TRBV7-2 and J usage is TRBJ2-2; 10 positions agree with TRBD2. CDR3 length: 17 residues. V shed 5 bases, J shed 4 bases, and the junction held 10 bases outside the gene matches. CDR1 and CDR2 from the germline V gene are SGHTA and FQGNSA. The CDR3 nucleotides read TGTGCCAGCAGCCGACGTGGTCTAGCGGGAGTCACCGGGGAGCTGTTTTTT. This gives the protein CASSRRGLAGVTGELFF.

This clonotype has a handful of counts. The rearrangement joins TRBV7-2 to TRBJ2-2; either TRBD1 or TRBD2 may fit D (6 bases each). The ends were cut back, 1 base at V and 4 bases at J, with 16 bases in the middle. Germline CDR1 is SGHTA and CDR2 is FQGNSA. This CDR3 has 17 residues. The CDR3 region has the DNA TGTGCCAGCAGCTTAGTAGGAGGGCAGGGGAGCACCGGGGAGCTGTTTTTT. This sequence encodes CASSLVGGQGSTGELFF.

Only a few counts were recorded for this clonotype. The chain couples TRBV20-1 to TRBJ2-1, with 7 bases matching TRBD2. This CDR3 has 13 residues. Germline V gene data show CDR1 as DFQATT and CDR2 as SNEGSKA (reference sequence). Unmatched junction bases numbered 4, after V lost 2 bases and J lost 6 bases. CDR3 amino acids: CSARSGKTNEQFF. The CDR3 region has the DNA TGCAGTGCTAGAAGCGGGAAGACCAATGAGCAGTTCTTC.

DNA of the CDR3: TGTGCCAGCAGCTCGGGGGATTATCGCGGGAGGGAAGCAGATACGCAGTATTTT. Its translation: CASSSGDYRGREADTQYF. The chain combines TRBV7-9 with TRBJ2-3; 9 bases line up with TRBD2. The CDR3 spans 18 residues. CDR1 and CDR2 (germline): SEHNR, FQNEAQ (reference sequence). J gave up 4 bases and V 4 bases, and 15 bases lay outside the gene matches. Together with reference TRBV7-9 and TRBJ2-3, the CDR3 gives the full variable domain: DTGVSQNPRHKITKRGQNVTFRCDPISEHNRLYWYRQTLGQGPEFLTYFQNEAQLEKSRLLSDRFSAERPKGSFSTLEIQRTEQGDSAMYLCASSSGDYRGREADTQYFGPGTRLTVL.

This clonotype was detected only a few times. CDR3 sequence: CSVLQGTAHGNTIYF. The DNA of the CDR3 is TGCAGTGTTCTTCAGGGAACCGCGCATGGAAACACCATATATTTT. The chain joins TRBV20-1 to TRBJ1-3; D may be TRBD1 (5 bases). V lost 7 bases and J lost 3, with 19 bases in between. CDR3 size: 15 residues. CDR1 and CDR2 from the germline V gene are DFQATT and SNEGSKA (reference sequence).

The J gene is TRBJ2-3, the V gene TRBV10-1, with 9 bases that match TRBD1. Germline V gene data show CDR1 as WNHNN and CDR2 as SYGVQD (reference sequence). CDR3 length: 15 amino acids. V lost 5 bases and J lost 9; bases outside the gene matches: 12. The DNA of the CDR3 is TGCGCCAGCAGTACAGGGGGCTCCGGACCCGAAACGCAGTATTTT. Protein product: CASSTGGSGPETQYF.

In its sample, this clonotype was seen once. The V call is TRBV7-2, the J call TRBJ2-1, with D unresolved. Trimming shortened V by 1 base and J by 2 bases, and 12 bases separated the two germline ends. This CDR3 spans 16 amino acids. Germline loops: CDR1 SGHTA, CDR2 FQGNSA. CDR3 in DNA: TGTGCCAGCAGCTTAGACCCGGCCTCGACCTACAATGAGCAGTTCTTC. Translated, it gives CASSLDPASTYNEQFF.

In its sample, this clonotype was seen many times. The chain links TRBV20-1 to TRBJ2-7, with D perhaps TRBD1 (6 bases). V gave up 5 bases and J gave up 4 bases, with 9 bases separating them. This CDR3 comprises 11 residues. The germline V gene has CDR1 DFQATT and CDR2 SNEGSKA (reference sequence). CDR3 coding DNA: TGCAGTGCTCCACAGGGATACGAGCAGTACTTC. This gives the protein CSAPQGYEQYF.

This clonotype was detected ten times or more. The chain uses TRBV6-1 and TRBJ2-5; D remains unclear. The CDR3 is made up of 11 amino acids. CDR1 MNHNS and CDR2 SASEGT come from the germline V gene. The V end lost 7 bases, the J end lost 10 bases, and 13 bases lay between the germline ends. For the CDR3, the DNA is TGTGCCAGCACCCTAAACCGCGTCCAGTACTTC. It encodes CASTLNRVQYF.

This clonotype came up many times. This chain connects TRBV18 to TRBJ2-5; D is perhaps TRBD1 or TRBD2 (5 bases each). Trimming stripped 2 bases from V and 6 bases from J, with 10 bases between. Germline assignment: CDR1 KGHSH and CDR2 LQKENI. The CDR3 extends over 13 amino acids. The CDR3 DNA is TGTGCCAGCTCACCAAGGCAGGGACAGACCCAGTACTTC. As protein: CASSPRQGQTQYF.

Comments on this clonotype: A read error may explain this, as a much larger clone is one base away. This chain connects TRBV30 to TRBJ1-1, with D unclear. CDR1 is GTSNPN and CDR2 is SVGIG in the germline V gene (reference sequence). This CDR3 contains 11 residues. CDR3 sequence reads: CAWTAYTEASF. CDR3 in DNA: TGTGCCTGGACTGCATACACTGAAGCTTCCTTT. Using reference TRBV30 and TRBJ1-1 for the parts outside the CDR3, the full variable domain is SQTIHQWPATLVQPVGSPLSLECTVEGTSNPNLYWYRQAAGRGLQLLFYSVGIGQISSEVPQNLSASRPQDRQFILSSKKLLLSDSGFYLCAWTAYTEASFGQGTRLTVV.

The chain uses TRBV11-2 and TRBJ2-2; 7 positions match TRBD2. The CDR3 runs 13 residues. V was pared by 10 bases and J by 4 bases, with 6 bases of the junction left unmatched. CDR1 and CDR2 from the germline V gene are SGHAT and FQNNGV. The DNA of the CDR3 is TGTGCCACCACGCGGGAGTTCACCGGGGAGCTGTTTTTT. As protein: CATTREFTGELFF.

This clonotype came up many times. The rearrangement joins TRBV7-9 to TRBJ2-7; 9 nucleotides line up with TRBD2. The V and J ends lost 2 bases and 9 bases, in that order; junction bases with no gene match: 8. Per the germline V gene, CDR1 is SEHNR and CDR2 is FQNEAQ (reference sequence). There are 14 residues in the CDR3. The CDR3, as DNA: TGTGCCAGCAGCTTATATCAACTAGCGGGCCCGCAGTACTTC. This encodes CASSLYQLAGPQYF.

This clonotype was picked up many times. The CDR3 here is CASSETGPQETQYF. For the CDR3, the DNA is TGTGCCAGCAGTGAAACGGGACCACAAGAGACCCAGTACTTC. V usage is TRBV6-2 or TRBV6-3 and J usage is TRBJ2-5, with D perhaps matching TRBD1 or TRBD2 (5 bases each). This CDR3 region has 14 residues. Germline V gene lookup returns CDR1 MNHEY and CDR2 SVGEGT. The germline V and J ends were trimmed by 5 bases and 2 bases, with 12 bases remaining between them.

This clonotype was counted many times. This rearrangement joins TRBV5-1 to TRBJ2-7; 8 positions match TRBD1. Germline V CDR1 and CDR2: SGHRS, YFSETQ. The CDR3 sequence is 15 residues long. With 10 bases clipped from V and 1 base from J, the junction kept 13 bases outside the gene matches. The CDR3 nucleotides read TGCGCCTCCTTCCCGGGGACAGGAAGGTCCTACGAGCAGTACTTC. Protein: CASFPGTGRSYEQYF.

In regard to this clonotype: A read error may explain this, as a much larger clone is one base away. V gene TRBV12-3 or TRBV12-4 combines with J gene TRBJ2-1; 10 bases are a match to TRBD2. This CDR3 contains 15 residues. V lost 5 bases and J lost 7; bases outside the gene matches: 8. The CDR3 region is CASSAPSGSRNEQFF. The CDR3 DNA reads as TGTGCCAGCAGTGCCCCTAGCGGGAGTAGAAATGAGCAGTTCTTC.

About this clonotype: One base away lies a much larger clone, so this may be a sequencing read error. V usage is TRBV18 and J usage is TRBJ1-2; D gene unclear. This CDR3 has 11 amino acids. Per the germline V gene, CDR1 is KGHSH and CDR2 is LQKENI. V gave up 8 bases and J gave up 8 bases, with 12 bases separating them. Here the CDR3 reads CASPLSEGYTF. CDR3 coding DNA: TGTGCCAGCCCACTCTCAGAAGGCTACACCTTC. Variable domain in full (rest from reference TRBV18 and TRBJ1-2): NAGVMQNPRHLVRRRGQEARLRCSPMKGHSHVYWYRQLPEEGLKFMVYLQKENIIDESGMPKERFSAEFPKEGPSILRIQQVVRGDSAAYFCASPLSEGYTFGSGTRLTVV.

This clonotype came up a few times. The chain couples TRBV6-2 or TRBV6-3 to TRBJ2-1, with no clear D. This CDR3 region has 16 residues. V lost 5 bases, J lost 0 bases, and 14 bases lay in between. The germline V gene encodes CDR1 MNHEY and CDR2 SVGEGT. DNA of the CDR3: TGTGCCAGCAGTCCACCCCCCTTCTTCTCCTACAATGAGCAGTTCTTC. Amino acid sequence: CASSPPPFFSYNEQFF.

This clonotype was seen many times. The chain uses TRBV7-2 and TRBJ1-3, with D unresolved. Germline lookup yields CDR1 SGHTA and CDR2 FQGNSA. V dropped 0 bases and J dropped 4 bases, with 10 bases sitting between them. The CDR3 has 15 amino acids. CDR3 region: CASSLAWTTGNTIYF. CDR3 bases: TGTGCCAGCAGCTTAGCCTGGACGACCGGAAACACCATATATTTT.

This clonotype was counted at least ten times. The V and J genes are TRBV11-2 and TRBJ2-3; D not resolved. Germline V CDR1 and CDR2: SGHAT, FQNNGV. Trimming removed 4 bases at V and 2 bases at J, with 7 bases between. This CDR3 region has 13 residues. CDR3 region: CASSYDSTDTQYF. As DNA, the CDR3 is TGTGCCAGCAGCTATGACTCCACAGATACGCAGTATTTT. Together with reference TRBV11-2 and TRBJ2-3, the CDR3 gives the full variable domain: EAGVAQSPRYKIIEKRQSVAFWCNPISGHATLYWYQQILGQGPKLLIQFQNNGVVDDSQLPKDRFSAERLKGVDSTLKIQPAKLEDSAVYLCASSYDSTDTQYFGPGTRLTVL.

The gene calls are TRBV20-1 and TRBJ2-7, with D perhaps TRBD1 (6 bases). Trimming pared 3 bases from V and 5 bases from J, leaving 17 bases between. The CDR3 sequence is 14 residues long. The germline V gene has CDR1 DFQATT and CDR2 SNEGSKA (reference sequence). CDR3 coding DNA: TGCAGTGCTAGTTCGGGGAGAGGGGACAACGAGCAGTACTTC. This sequence encodes CSASSGRGDNEQYF.